The clone carrying this T cell receptor (beta chain) was counted between two and nine times. Ligated cDNA underwent four rounds of PCR with nested alpha and beta constant region primers and SP2. Via MiXCR, TCRdb re-called the UMI-ligation and nested PCR reads, giving one row per CDR3 protein. The repertoire has under 25,000 distinct CDR3 sequences, approximately 6% of them found once; the top ten carry 6.2%. Stated treatment: skin biopsy from PPD injection site in Mantoux-positive individual. The library had UMIs added by 3' ligation of an oligonucleotide to TCR cDNA. This sample stems from a study of naive and memory T cell subsets. The germline V and J ends were trimmed by 6 bases and 4 bases, with 27 bases remaining between them. The germline CDR1 and CDR2 sequences are MDHEN and SYDVKM. The CDR3 runs to 18 residues.

The chain combines TRBV28 with TRBJ1-2; a weak D match, TRBD1 (6 bases). The TCR originated in an adult in good health. The specimen was skin, collected from a tuberculin skin test site. The CDR3 DNA reads as TGTGCCAGCAGACTCAAACCAAGCCGACAGGCGACCTTCTATGGCTACACCTTC. This sequence encodes CASRLKPSRQATFYGYTF.